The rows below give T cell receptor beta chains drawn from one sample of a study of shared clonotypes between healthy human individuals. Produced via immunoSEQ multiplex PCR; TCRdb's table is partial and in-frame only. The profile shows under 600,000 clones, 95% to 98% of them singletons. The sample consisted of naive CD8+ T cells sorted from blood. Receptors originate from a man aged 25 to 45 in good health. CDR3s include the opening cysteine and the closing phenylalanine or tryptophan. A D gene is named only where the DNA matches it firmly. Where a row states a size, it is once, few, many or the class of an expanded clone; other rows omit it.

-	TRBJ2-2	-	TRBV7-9	CASSLDTGELFF	TGTGCCAGCAGCTTGGACACCGGGGAGCTGTTTTTT
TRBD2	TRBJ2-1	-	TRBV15	CATSSKLAVGDEQFF	TGTGCCACCAGCAGCAAACTAGCGGTTGGGGATGAGCAGTTCTTC
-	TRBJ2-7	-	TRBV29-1	CSATLTVTYEQYF	TGCAGTGCGACTCTAACAGTTACCTACGAGCAGTACTTC
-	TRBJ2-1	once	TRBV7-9	CASSPTLGDQAYNEQFF	TGTGCCAGCAGCCCAACTCTCGGGGACCAAGCCTACAATGAGCAGTTCTTC
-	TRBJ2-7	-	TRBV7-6	CASGGTASYEQYF	TGTGCCAGCGGGGGGACGGCATCCTACGAGCAGTACTTC
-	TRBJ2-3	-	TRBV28	CASSTWGGDTQYF	TGTGCCAGCAGTACCTGGGGTGGGGATACGCAGTATTTT
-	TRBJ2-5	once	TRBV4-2	CASSHHTSQETQYF	TGTGCCAGCAGCCATCACACTAGTCAGGAGACCCAGTACTTC
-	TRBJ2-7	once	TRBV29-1	CSVEGDRTYEQYF	TGCAGCGTTGAGGGAGACAGAACCTACGAGCAGTACTTC
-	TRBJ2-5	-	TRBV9	CASSGGGEQETQYF	TGTGCCAGCAGCGGCGGCGGGGAACAAGAGACCCAGTACTTC
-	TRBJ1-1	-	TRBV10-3	CAISETMNTEAFF	TGTGCCATCAGTGAGACAATGAACACTGAAGCTTTCTTT
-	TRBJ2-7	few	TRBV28	CASSYRAAYEQYF	TGTGCCAGCAGTTACAGGGCTGCTTACGAGCAGTACTTC
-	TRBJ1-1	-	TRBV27	CASSGAGTQNTEAFF	TGTGCCAGCAGTGGGGCCGGGACACAGAACACTGAAGCTTTCTTT
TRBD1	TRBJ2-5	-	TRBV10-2	CASIEVVRQGAKTQYF	TGCGCCAGCATTGAAGTCGTGAGACAGGGGGCGAAGACCCAGTACTTC
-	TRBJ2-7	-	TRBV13	CASSRSPTANF	TGTGCCAGCAGCCGCTCCCCGACAGCAAACTTC
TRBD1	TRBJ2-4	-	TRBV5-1	CATQTGAINIQYF	TGCGCCACCCAGACAGGGGCAATAAACATTCAGTACTTC
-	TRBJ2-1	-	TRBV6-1	CASSDLGEQFF	TGTGCCAGCAGTGACCTGGGTGAGCAGTTCTTC
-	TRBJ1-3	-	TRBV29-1	CSVEVLGAGNTIYF	TGCAGCGTTGAAGTACTGGGGGCTGGAAACACCATATATTTT
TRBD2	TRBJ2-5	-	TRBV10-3	CAISEASGRAPAGETQYF	TGTGCCATCAGTGAGGCTAGCGGGAGGGCCCCTGCTGGGGAGACCCAGTACTTC
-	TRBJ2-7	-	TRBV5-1	CASSTGTRPDEQYF	TGCGCCAGCAGCACCGGGACGCGTCCCGACGAGCAGTACTTC
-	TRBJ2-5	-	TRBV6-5	CASSYEPGPEETQYF	TGTGCCAGCAGTTATGAGCCAGGGCCCGAAGAGACCCAGTACTTC
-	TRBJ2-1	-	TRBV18	CASSPPSNEQFF	TGTGCCAGCTCACCACCGAGCAATGAGCAGTTCTTC
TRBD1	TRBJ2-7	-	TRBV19	CASRNTGGSYEQYF	TGTGCCAGTAGGAACACAGGGGGCAGCTACGAGCAGTACTTC
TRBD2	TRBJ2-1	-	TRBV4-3	CASSQGLAGAYNEQFF	TGCGCCAGCAGCCAAGGACTAGCGGGAGCCTACAATGAGCAGTTCTTC
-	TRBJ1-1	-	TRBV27	CASSLLSATPAFF	TGTGCCAGCAGTTTATTGAGCGCTACCCCAGCTTTCTTT
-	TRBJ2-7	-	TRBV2	CASSPYRDQTYEQYF	TGTGCCAGCAGCCCTTACCGGGACCAGACCTACGAGCAGTACTTC
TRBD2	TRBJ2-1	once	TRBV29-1	CSVEGSGSSYNEQFF	TGCAGCGTTGAAGGTAGCGGGAGTTCCTACAATGAGCAGTTCTTC
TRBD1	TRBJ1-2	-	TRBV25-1	CASQTGSDGGYTF	TGTGCCAGCCAGACAGGGTCTGATGGCGGCTACACCTTC
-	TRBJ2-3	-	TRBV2	CASIVPSTDTQYF	TGTGCCAGCATTGTCCCGAGCACAGATACGCAGTATTTT
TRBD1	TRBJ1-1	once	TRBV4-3	CASSQDPNDRANTEAFF	TGCGCCAGCAGCCAGGATCCGAACGACAGGGCAAACACTGAAGCTTTCTTT
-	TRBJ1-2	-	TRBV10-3	CAISESRDGVSF	TGTGCCATCAGTGAGTCCCGGGACGGTGTATCCTTC
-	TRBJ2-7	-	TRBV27	CASSLSRGPPSYEQYF	TGTGCCAGCAGTTTATCTCGGGGGCCCCCCTCCTACGAGCAGTACTTC
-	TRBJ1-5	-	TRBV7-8	CASSLRSQGGNQPQHF	TGTGCCAGCAGCTTAAGGTCCCAAGGTGGTAACCAGCCCCAGCATTTT
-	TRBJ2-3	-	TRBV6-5	CASSYGFVDTQYF	TGTGCCAGCAGTTACGGGTTCGTGGATACGCAGTATTTT
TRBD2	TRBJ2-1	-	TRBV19	CASSIALAGVLSYNEQFF	TGTGCCAGTAGTATAGCCCTAGCGGGAGTTCTGTCCTACAATGAGCAGTTCTTC
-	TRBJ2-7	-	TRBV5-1	CASSLEAGVYEQYF	TGCGCCAGCAGCTTGGAGGCAGGGGTCTACGAGCAGTACTTC
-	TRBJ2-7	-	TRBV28	CASSTWDSLEQYF	TGTGCCAGCAGTACATGGGACTCACTTGAGCAGTACTTC
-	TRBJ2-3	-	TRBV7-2	CASSYPDTDTQYF	TGTGCCAGCAGCTACCCTGACACAGATACGCAGTATTTT
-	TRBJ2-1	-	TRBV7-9	CASSLEGQYNEQFF	TGTGCCAGCAGCTTAGAGGGTCAGTACAATGAGCAGTTCTTC
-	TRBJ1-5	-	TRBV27	CASSLYGTDRPQHF	TGTGCCAGCAGCCTCTATGGGACGGATCGCCCCCAGCATTTT
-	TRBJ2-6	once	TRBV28	CASSFRRSSGANVLTF	TGTGCCAGCAGTTTTAGGAGAAGCTCTGGGGCCAACGTCCTGACTTTC
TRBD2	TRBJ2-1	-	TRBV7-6	CASSFGSKGLAIYNEQFF	TGTGCCAGCAGCTTCGGGAGTAAGGGACTAGCTATTTACAATGAGCAGTTCTTC